These 12 T cell receptor beta chains came from one sample sequenced in a study of T cells in women clearing cervical HPV infection. Method: immunoSEQ multiplex PCR; TCRdb's copy keeps in-frame clones and lacks some. The sample's table shows 25,000 to 35,000 clones. Sequencing was done on a sample of blood buffy coat. The receptors derive from a woman aged 18 to 75 with a cervical HPV16 infection that either progressed to CIN3+ or cleared (not recorded which).

As concerns this clone: With the read ending 3 residues before the CDR3 end, the germline J gene is used to fill in that end. The chain combines TRBV20-1 with TRBJ1-1, with D perhaps TRBD1 (5 bases). Germline CDR1 DFQATT, CDR2 SNEGSKA (reference sequence). The ends were cut back, 3 bases at V and 4 bases at J, with 12 bases in the middle. The CDR3 spans 13 residues. CDR3 protein: CSASRGVATEAFF. The part of the CDR3 DNA that was read is TGCAGTGCTAGCAGAGGGGTGGCCACTGAA.

With respect to this clone: The read terminates 3 residues ahead of where the CDR3 ends, so the germline J gene completes it. The chain uses TRBV5-1 and TRBJ2-7; 8 nucleotides match TRBD2. Germline V gene lookup returns CDR1 SGHRS and CDR2 YFSETQ. With V trimmed by 4 bases and J by 5 bases, 8 bases remained unmatched. The CDR3 consists of 14 residues. CDR3 DNA, as far as it was read: TGCGCCAGCAGCCCCGGGACTAGATACCACGAG. Protein product: CASSPGTRYHE. The whole CDR3 protein reads CASSPGTRYHEQYF.

Turning to this clone: Coverage ceases 3 residues before the CDR3 finishes, and the germline J gene fills in the end. V gene TRBV11-2 combines with J gene TRBJ1-2; TRBD1 is a possible D gene (5 bases). The CDR3 spans 15 residues. Germline CDR1 SGHAT, CDR2 FQNNGV. Trimming removed 1 base at V and 7 bases at J, with 16 bases between. Here the CDR3 reads CASSLGGGVAVGYTF. The DNA read from the CDR3 is TGTGCCAGCAGCTTAGGCGGGGGGGTAGCGGTTGGC.

Comment on this clone: The read comes to an end 3 residues before the CDR3 does, leaving the germline J gene to fill in the end. J is TRBJ1-2 and V is TRBV7-3; 7 bases are shared with TRBD1. The length of the CDR3 is 15 residues. CDR1 and CDR2 (germline): SGHTA, FQGTGA. Trimming removed 5 bases from V and 2 bases from J; junction bases left unmatched: 8. CDR3 protein: CASSLSGTANYGYTF. The sequenced part of the CDR3 DNA is TGTGCCAGCAGCCTGAGTGGGACAGCGAACTATGGC.

In the case of this clone: Sequencing ends 3 residues short of the CDR3 end; the germline J gene provides the rest. The chain employs TRBV20-1 and TRBJ2-1, with 13 bases lining up with TRBD2. V dropped 6 bases and J dropped 4; count of bases not matched to a gene: 9. The CDR3 sequence is 16 residues long. Germline-derived CDR1 and CDR2 are DFQATT and SNEGSKA (reference sequence). The CDR3 sequence: CSATSGRALGYNEQFF. Partial CDR3 DNA: TGCAGTGCCACTAGCGGGAGGGCCCTTGGATACAATGAG.

Comment on this clone: The read ends 3 residues early relative to the CDR3; the germline J gene fills the gap. V gene TRBV30 combines with J gene TRBJ1-5; 10 bases map to TRBD1. In germline, CDR1 is GTSNPN, CDR2 SVGIG (reference sequence). The CDR3 consists of 14 residues. Trimming removed 2 bases from V and 6 bases from J; junction bases left unmatched: 4. The CDR3 sequence: CAWSMTGGLQPQHF. The DNA read from the CDR3 is TGTGCCTGGAGTATGACAGGGGGCCTTCAGCCC.

A remark on this clone: From the germline J gene comes the end of the CDR3, since the read stops 3 residues before it. The V and J genes are TRBV5-1 and TRBJ2-1; tentative D call: TRBD2 (5 bases). The V gene's germline CDR1 is SGHRS and CDR2 YFSETQ. This CDR3 has 12 amino acids. With 2 bases removed from V and 5 bases from J, the gap between germline ends came to 5 bases. CDR3 loop: CASSLLDNEQFF. The CDR3 DNA, read in part, is TGCGCCAGCAGCTTACTAGACAATGAG.

Notes on this clone: The read stops 3 residues short of the end of the CDR3; the missing end is completed from the germline J gene. The V gene is TRBV19, the J gene TRBJ1-4; TRBD1 matches 10 bases. V lost 5 bases to trimming and J lost 6 bases; unmatched junction nucleotides: 6. The V gene's germline CDR1 is LNHDA and CDR2 SQIVND (reference sequence). The CDR3 has 15 amino acids. Partial CDR3 DNA: TGTGCCAGTAGTCGCACCGGGACAGGGGATGAAAAA. Translated, it gives CASSRTGTGDEK. The CDR3 in its entirety is CASSRTGTGDEKLFF.

Incomplete CDR3 DNA: TGTGCCTGGAACCCCGGACTAGCGGGAGGTCTACAGACG. Amino acids: CAWNPGLAGGLQT. The whole CDR3 protein is CAWNPGLAGGLQTQYF. This chain uses TRBV30 with TRBJ2-3; the match to TRBD2 covers 14 bases. Coverage ceases 3 residues before the CDR3 finishes, and the germline J gene fills in the end. CDR1 is GTSNPN, CDR2 SVGIG, per germline (reference sequence). The CDR3 runs to 16 residues.

In regard to this clone: The CDR3 extends 3 residues past the end of the read, so its final part is completed from the germline J gene. This chain uses TRBV4-1 with TRBJ1-2, with a tentative D call TRBD1 (6 bases). Germline loops: CDR1 MGHRA, CDR2 YSYEKL. The CDR3 is 18 amino acids. The V and J ends lost 0 bases and 0 bases respectively, with 17 bases between them. Partial CDR3 DNA: TGCGCCAGCAGCCAAGATTGGGCGGGGGCACCGGCTAACTATGGC. Translated: CASSQDWAGAPANYG. The full CDR3 reads CASSQDWAGAPANYGYTF.

To note about this clone: The missing CDR3 end, 3 residues past where the read stops, is filled in from the germline J gene. This chain uses TRBV6-2 or TRBV6-3 with TRBJ2-1, with 8 bases aligning to TRBD1. This CDR3 comprises 14 residues. Per the germline V gene, CDR1 is MNHEY and CDR2 is SVGEGT. V gave up 2 bases and J gave up 5 bases; unmatched junction bases: 2. This CDR3 reads CASSYDRGHNEQFF. Partial CDR3 DNA: TGTGCCAGCAGTTACGACAGGGGCCACAATGAG.

Turning to this clone: The read ends 3 residues shy of where the CDR3 ends; the end is completed using the germline J gene. This rearrangement joins TRBV18 to TRBJ1-2; possible D gene TRBD1, 5 bases. Germline V CDR1 and CDR2: KGHSH, LQKENI. The CDR3 covers 14 residues. The part of the CDR3 DNA that was read is TGTGCCAGCTCCCCAGCGGGACTTTCCTACGAC. This sequence encodes CASSPAGLSYD. The CDR3 reads in full as CASSPAGLSYDYTF.